Listed below are T cell receptor beta chains from one sample, sequenced in a study of chemoradiotherapy in HPV16-positive cancers. Here immunoSEQ multiplex PCR was the method, and the copy in TCRdb shows in-frame clones only, minus some. This repertoire shows under 7,000 clones, approximately 80% found once; its top ten account for less than 45%. Sample acquisition took place from a patient who underwent chemoradiotherapy. These receptors came from a human donor with HPV-associated anogenital cancer. Both conserved end residues are part of each CDR3. The order of the fields is clone size, D gene, V gene, J gene, CDR3 protein, CDR3 DNA. A D gene is named only where the DNA matches it firmly. Size is stated for part of the rows, as once, few or many counts, or as a class when the clone is expanded.

>few|TRBD1|TRBV4-1|TRBJ1-1
CASSHIDRDAEAFF
TGCGCCAGCAGCCATATCGACAGGGACGCTGAAGCTTTCTTT
>NA|TRBD2|TRBV9|TRBJ2-3
CASSTGRGLAGADPMRTDTQYF
TGTGCCAGCAGCACGGGTCGAGGACTAGCGGGGGCCGACCCCATGCGCACAGATACGCAGTATTTT
>NA|TRBD1|TRBV7-9|TRBJ1-2
CASSLVEGAGYTF
TGTGCCAGCAGCTTAGTGGAGGGGGCGGGCTACACCTTC
>NA|NA|TRBV13|TRBJ1-2
CASRLGSLVAGGYTF
TGTGCCAGCAGGTTAGGGTCCCTAGTTGCGGGTGGCTACACCTTC
>NA|NA|TRBV19|TRBJ2-6
CASSMGPRAGANVLTF
TGTGCCAGTAGTATGGGCCCAAGGGCTGGGGCCAACGTCCTGACTTTC
>NA|NA|TRBV5-1|TRBJ1-3
CASSLGPGRRNTIYF
TGCGCCAGCAGCTTGGGCCCAGGAAGAAGAAACACCATATATTTT
>NA|NA|TRBV25-1|TRBJ1-3
CASSGGALGRSGNTIYF
TGTGCCAGCAGTGGGGGAGCCCTTGGGCGCTCTGGAAACACCATATATTTT
>NA|TRBD2|TRBV6-4|TRBJ2-1
CASRDTSGRYWEQFF
TGTGCCAGCAGAGATACTAGCGGGAGGTATTGGGAGCAGTTCTTC
>few|TRBD1|TRBV2|TRBJ2-2
CASGGDRTFTGELFF
TGTGCCAGCGGCGGGGACAGGACCTTCACCGGGGAGCTGTTTTTT
>NA|TRBD1|TRBV19|TRBJ1-4
CASGDRGLQELFF
TGTGCCAGTGGGGACAGGGGTCTCCAGGAACTGTTTTTT
>NA|NA|TRBV4-3|TRBJ1-2
CASSQGGFGYTF
TGCGCCAGCAGCCAAGGAGGGTTTGGCTACACCTTC
>NA|NA|TRBV4-1|TRBJ1-2
CASSQSRALYGYTF
TGCGCCAGCAGCCAATCAAGGGCCTTGTATGGCTACACCTTC
>NA|NA|TRBV18|TRBJ1-3
CASSLSQQGYGNTIYF
TGTGCCAGCTCACTCAGTCAACAGGGCTACGGAAACACCATATATTTT
>NA|TRBD2|TRBV7-2|TRBJ2-5
CASTLAGGWQETQYF
TGTGCCAGCACTCTAGCGGGAGGGTGGCAAGAGACCCAGTACTTC
>NA|NA|TRBV5-6|TRBJ2-1
CASLAGRTYNEQFF
TGTGCCAGCCTCGCGGGCCGCACCTACAATGAGCAGTTCTTC
>NA|NA|TRBV5-6|TRBJ2-1
CASSFLQGYNEQFF
TGTGCCAGCAGCTTTTTACAAGGCTACAATGAGCAGTTCTTC
>NA|NA|TRBV5-1|TRBJ1-2
CASSTDSGTKFYGYTF
TGCGCCAGCAGCACGGACTCCGGGACAAAATTCTATGGCTACACCTTC
>NA|TRBD2|TRBV7-3|TRBJ2-1
CASSLGVSGGSYNEQFF
TGTGCCAGCAGCTTAGGAGTATCGGGGGGCTCCTACAATGAGCAGTTCTTC
>NA|TRBD2|TRBV7-8|TRBJ2-7
CASSQTTGGLNEQYF
TGTGCCAGCAGTCAAACAACCGGGGGGTTAAACGAGCAGTACTTC
>NA|TRBD2|TRBV14|TRBJ2-4
CASSRAAGGNIQYF
TGTGCCAGCAGCCGGGCGGCGGGGGGAAACATTCAGTACTTC
>NA|TRBD2|TRBV9|TRBJ2-1
CASSTVAGGLRFTYNEQFF
TGTGCCAGCAGCACGGTGGCGGGAGGGCTAAGGTTCACCTACAATGAGCAGTTCTTC
>NA|TRBD1|TRBV2|TRBJ1-2
CASSEDRGHLSKSGYTF
TGTGCCAGCAGTGAGGACAGGGGGCATCTCTCTAAGTCTGGCTACACCTTC
>NA|NA|TRBV6-1|TRBJ2-3
CASRFRFADTQYF
TGTGCCAGCCGGTTTAGGTTCGCAGATACGCAGTATTTT
>NA|NA|TRBV9|TRBJ2-3
CASSVDFSVRYF
TGTGCCAGCAGCGTAGACTTTTCGGTACGGTATTTT
>NA|TRBD2|TRBV4-1|TRBJ2-1
CASSQGAGGRNEQFF
TGCGCCAGCAGCCAAGGAGCGGGAGGGCGGAATGAGCAGTTCTTC
>NA|NA|TRBV11-3|TRBJ1-1
CASAAGGPEAFF
TGTGCCAGCGCGGCCGGGGGCCCTGAAGCTTTCTTT
>NA|TRBD1|TRBV7-9|TRBJ1-2
CASTEGDARDSYGYTF
TGTGCCAGCACTGAAGGAGACGCGAGGGACAGCTATGGCTACACCTTC
>NA|NA|TRBV18|TRBJ1-5
CASSPPAAGNQPQHF
TGTGCCAGCTCACCACCAGCGGCCGGCAATCAGCCCCAGCATTTT
>NA|NA|TRBV6-6|TRBJ2-1
CASSPTGRKFYNEQFF
TGTGCCAGCAGCCCTACGGGCAGGAAGTTCTACAATGAGCAGTTCTTC
>NA|TRBD2|TRBV16|TRBJ2-6
CASSHGLAGSSGANVLTF
TGTGCCAGCAGCCACGGACTAGCGGGTAGCTCTGGGGCCAACGTCCTGACTTTC
>NA|NA|TRBV5-4|TRBJ2-1
CASTLPRGSYNEQFF
TGTGCCAGCACCTTGCCGCGGGGCTCCTACAATGAGCAGTTCTTC
>NA|TRBD1|TRBV7-2|TRBJ2-5
CASRRDRGETQYF
TGTGCCAGCAGACGTGACAGGGGCGAGACCCAGTACTTC
>NA|TRBD2|TRBV11-3|TRBJ2-7
CASSWEKAGGTYEQYF
TGTGCCAGCAGCTGGGAGAAGGCGGGGGGCACCTACGAGCAGTACTTC
>once|NA|TRBV5-1|TRBJ2-7
CASSFKAQTNRFSPYEQYF
TGCGCCAGCAGCTTCAAGGCTCAAACTAACAGGTTTTCGCCGTACGAGCAGTACTTC
>NA|NA|TRBV29-1|TRBJ2-1
CSVYIWAAFRGEQFF
TGCAGCGTTTATATATGGGCGGCCTTTCGGGGTGAGCAGTTCTTC
>NA|NA|TRBV15|TRBJ1-5
CATSRGWTGDDQPQHF
TGTGCCACCAGCAGAGGCTGGACGGGGGATGATCAGCCCCAGCATTTT
>NA|TRBD1|TRBV4-3|TRBJ1-3
CASSYSRQGASGNTIYF
TGCGCCAGCAGCTATTCGCGACAGGGGGCCTCTGGAAACACCATATATTTT
>NA|NA|TRBV2|TRBJ1-1
CASSSYEQGEAFF
TGTGCCAGCAGCTCTTACGAACAGGGTGAAGCTTTCTTT
>NA|TRBD1|TRBV29-1|TRBJ1-5
CSVLGQGGNQPQHF
TGCAGCGTCCTGGGACAGGGGGGCAATCAGCCCCAGCATTTT
>NA|TRBD2|TRBV7-2|TRBJ2-1
CASSLAGLGGDEQFF
TGTGCCAGCAGCTTAGCCGGACTAGGAGGCGATGAGCAGTTCTTC
>NA|NA|TRBV7-2|TRBJ1-1
CASSLERPGRQAEAFF
TGTGCCAGCAGCTTAGAGCGCCCGGGGCGGCAGGCTGAAGCTTTCTTT
>NA|NA|TRBV5-1|TRBJ1-3
CASSPGRASGNTIYF
TGCGCCAGCAGCCCCGGAAGGGCGTCTGGAAACACCATATATTTT
>NA|TRBD2|TRBV7-3|TRBJ2-3
CASSPTNGRARTDTQYF
TGTGCCAGCAGCCCTACGAACGGGAGGGCACGGACAGATACGCAGTATTTT
>NA|NA|TRBV18|TRBJ2-5
CASSPGLQETQYF
TGTGCCAGCTCACCCGGCCTCCAAGAGACCCAGTACTTC
>NA|NA|TRBV30|TRBJ1-4
CAWDEGFGTEKLFF
TGTGCCTGGGATGAGGGGTTTGGGACTGAAAAACTGTTTTTT
>once|NA|TRBV11-1|TRBJ2-7
CASSLGTGPNEQYF
TGTGCCAGCAGCCTAGGGACGGGACCCAACGAGCAGTACTTC
>NA|NA|TRBV7-5|TRBJ1-2
CARSTPRQGGGYTF
TGTGCCAGAAGCACGCCTAGACAGGGGGGTGGCTACACCTTC
>NA|TRBD1|TRBV14|TRBJ1-6
CASSKQTGWDSPLHF
TGTGCCAGCAGCAAGCAGACAGGGTGGGATTCACCCCTCCACTTT
>NA|TRBD2|TRBV7-9|TRBJ2-1
CASSLGSAGLNEQFF
TGTGCCAGCAGCTTAGGGTCAGCGGGACTCAATGAGCAGTTCTTC
>few|NA|TRBV11-3|TRBJ2-2
CASSLSHGGAGELFF
TGTGCCAGCAGCTTATCCCATGGGGGCGCCGGGGAGCTGTTTTTT